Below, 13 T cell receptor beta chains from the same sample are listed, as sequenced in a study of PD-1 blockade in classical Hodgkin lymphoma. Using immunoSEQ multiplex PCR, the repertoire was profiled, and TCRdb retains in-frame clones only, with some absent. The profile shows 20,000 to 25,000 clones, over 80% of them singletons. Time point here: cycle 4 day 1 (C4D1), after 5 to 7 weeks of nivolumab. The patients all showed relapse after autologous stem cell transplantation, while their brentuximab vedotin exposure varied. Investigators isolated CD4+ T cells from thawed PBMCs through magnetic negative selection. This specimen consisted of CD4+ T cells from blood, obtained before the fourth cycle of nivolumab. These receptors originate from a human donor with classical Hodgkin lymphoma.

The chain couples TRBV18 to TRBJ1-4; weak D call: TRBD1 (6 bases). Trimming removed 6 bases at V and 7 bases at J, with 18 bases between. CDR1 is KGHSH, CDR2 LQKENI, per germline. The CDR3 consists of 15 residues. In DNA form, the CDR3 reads TGTGCCAGCTCGCGCGCTCAGGGGTTTGGTGAAAAACTGTTTTTT. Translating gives CASSRAQGFGEKLFF. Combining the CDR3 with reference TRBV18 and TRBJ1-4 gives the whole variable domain NAGVMQNPRHLVRRRGQEARLRCSPMKGHSHVYWYRQLPEEGLKFMVYLQKENIIDESGMPKERFSAEFPKEGPSILRIQQVVRGDSAAYFCASSRAQGFGEKLFFGSGTQLSVL.

The CDR3 sequence: CASSLEGGGEQYF. The CDR3 nucleotides are TGTGCCAGCAGCTTGGAGGGGGGCGGCGAGCAGTACTTC. This rearrangement joins TRBV5-8 to TRBJ2-7; either TRBD1 or TRBD2 may fit D (6 bases each). This CDR3 has 13 residues. Germline V gene sequence: CDR1 SGHTS, CDR2 YDEGEE. V was clipped by 0 bases and J by 6 bases, with 10 bases between them.

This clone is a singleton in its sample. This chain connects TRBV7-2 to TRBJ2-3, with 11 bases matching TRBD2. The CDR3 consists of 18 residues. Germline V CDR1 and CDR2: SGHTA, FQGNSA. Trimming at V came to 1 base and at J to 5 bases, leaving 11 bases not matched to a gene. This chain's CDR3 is CASSLGRGSGGAVDTQYF. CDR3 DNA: TGTGCCAGCAGCTTAGGGCGCGGTAGCGGGGGGGCAGTAGATACGCAGTATTTT.

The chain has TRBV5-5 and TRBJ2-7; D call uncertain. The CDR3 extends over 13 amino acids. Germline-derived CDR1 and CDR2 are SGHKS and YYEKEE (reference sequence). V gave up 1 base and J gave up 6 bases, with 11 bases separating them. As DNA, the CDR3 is TGTGCCAGCAGCTTGCAGGATCGAGTCGAGCAGTACTTC. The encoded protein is CASSLQDRVEQYF.

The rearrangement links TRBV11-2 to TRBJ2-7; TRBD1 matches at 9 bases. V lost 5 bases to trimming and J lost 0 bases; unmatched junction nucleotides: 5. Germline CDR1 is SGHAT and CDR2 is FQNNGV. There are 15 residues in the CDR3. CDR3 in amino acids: CASSIGQGLSYEQYF. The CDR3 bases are TGTGCCAGCAGCATTGGACAGGGGCTCTCCTACGAGCAGTACTTC.

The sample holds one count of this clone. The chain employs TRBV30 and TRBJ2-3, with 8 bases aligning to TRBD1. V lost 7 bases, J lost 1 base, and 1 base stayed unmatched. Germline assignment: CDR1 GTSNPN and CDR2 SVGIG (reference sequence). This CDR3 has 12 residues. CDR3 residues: CALDRGTDTQYF. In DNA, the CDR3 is TGTGCCTTGGACAGGGGCACAGATACGCAGTATTTT.

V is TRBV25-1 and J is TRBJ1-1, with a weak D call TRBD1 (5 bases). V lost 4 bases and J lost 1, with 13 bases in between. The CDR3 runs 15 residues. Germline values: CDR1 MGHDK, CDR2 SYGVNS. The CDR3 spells CASSAALTENTEAFF. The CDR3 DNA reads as TGTGCCAGCAGTGCTGCTTTGACAGAGAACACTGAAGCTTTCTTT.

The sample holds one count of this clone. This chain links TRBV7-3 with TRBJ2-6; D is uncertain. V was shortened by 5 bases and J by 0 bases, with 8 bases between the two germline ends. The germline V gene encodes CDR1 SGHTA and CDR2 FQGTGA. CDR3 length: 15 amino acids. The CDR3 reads CASSARASGANVLTF. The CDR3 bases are TGTGCCAGCAGCGCACGGGCCTCTGGGGCCAACGTCCTGACTTTC. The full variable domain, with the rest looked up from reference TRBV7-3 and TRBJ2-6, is GAGVSQTPSNKVTEKGKYVELRCDPISGHTALYWYRQSLGQGPEFLIYFQGTGAADDSGLPNDRFFAVRPEGSVSTLKIQRTERGDSAVYLCASSARASGANVLTFGAGSRLTVL.

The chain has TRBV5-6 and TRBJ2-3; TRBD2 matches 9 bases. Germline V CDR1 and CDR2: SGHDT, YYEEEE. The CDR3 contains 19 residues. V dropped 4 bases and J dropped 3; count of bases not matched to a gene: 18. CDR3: CASSGEPWNLAGLTDTQYF. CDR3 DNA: TGTGCCAGCAGCGGGGAGCCCTGGAATCTAGCGGGGCTGACAGATACGCAGTATTTT.

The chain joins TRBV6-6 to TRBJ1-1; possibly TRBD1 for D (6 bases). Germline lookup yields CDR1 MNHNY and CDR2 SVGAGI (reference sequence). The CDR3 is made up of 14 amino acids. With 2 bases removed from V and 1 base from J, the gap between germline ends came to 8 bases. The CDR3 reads CASSYGGRNTEAFF. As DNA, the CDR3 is TGTGCCAGCAGTTACGGGGGCAGGAACACTGAAGCTTTCTTT.

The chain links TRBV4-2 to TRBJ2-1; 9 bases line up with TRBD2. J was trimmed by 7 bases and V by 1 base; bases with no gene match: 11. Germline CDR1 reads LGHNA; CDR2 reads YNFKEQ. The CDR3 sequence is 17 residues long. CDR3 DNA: TGTGCCAGCAGCCAAGGGATCGGTAGCGGGGGCCTTAATGAGCAGTTCTTC. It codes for CASSQGIGSGGLNEQFF.

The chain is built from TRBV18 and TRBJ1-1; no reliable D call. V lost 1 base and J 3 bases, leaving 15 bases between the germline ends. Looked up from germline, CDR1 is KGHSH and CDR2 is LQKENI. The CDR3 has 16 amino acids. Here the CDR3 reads CASSPRAGSRDTEAFF. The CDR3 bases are TGTGCCAGCTCACCACGGGCGGGGTCACGGGACACTGAAGCTTTCTTT.

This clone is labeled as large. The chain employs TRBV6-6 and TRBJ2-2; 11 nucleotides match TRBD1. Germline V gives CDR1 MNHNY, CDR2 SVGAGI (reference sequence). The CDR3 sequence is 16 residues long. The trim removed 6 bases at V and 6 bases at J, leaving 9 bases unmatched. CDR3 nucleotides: TGTGCCAGCAGGGACGGGACAGGGGGATTGGCCGGGGAGCTGTTTTTT. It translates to CASRDGTGGLAGELFF.